Listed here are 22 T cell receptor beta chains from one sample, sequenced in a study of blood T cells in healthy people across ages. Alongside a J-beta primer mix, a sample-barcoded 5' primer served in a second PCR lasting roughly 6 to 12 cycles. TCRdb fed the 5' RACE reads into MiXCR, producing one record per CDR3 protein. The sample includes some 860,000 distinct CDR3 sequences, 56% of them seen just once. What was sequenced was blood. Receptors were obtained from a man between 40 and 49 years old in good health.

V gene TRBV15 combines with J gene TRBJ2-3, with a tentative D call TRBD1 (6 bases). V lost 3 bases and J lost 2, with 12 bases in between. The CDR3 is 15 amino acids. Germline CDR1 LNHNV, CDR2 YYDKDF (reference sequence). In nucleotides, the CDR3 is TGTGCCACCAGCAGCGAGACAGGTATCACAGATACGCAGTATTTT. It translates to CATSSETGITDTQYF. Variable domain in full (rest from reference TRBV15 and TRBJ2-3): DAMVIQNPRYQVTQFGKPVTLSCSQTLNHNVMYWYQQKSSQAPKLLFHYYDKDFNNEADTPDNFQSRRPNTSFCFLDIRSPGLGDTAMYLCATSSETGITDTQYFGPGTRLTVL.

This chain connects TRBV6-2 or TRBV6-3 to TRBJ2-7; the D call may be TRBD1 or TRBD2 (5 bases each). From germline, CDR1 is MNHEY and CDR2 SVGEGT. V lost 6 bases to trimming and J lost 0 bases, with 24 bases between them. This CDR3 comprises 18 residues. CDR3 sequence: CASSYPLEGQAYSYEQYF. Written as DNA, the CDR3 is TGTGCCAGCAGCTATCCTTTAGAGGGGCAGGCTTACTCCTACGAGCAGTACTTC.

This clonotype was observed a handful of times. V and J are TRBV4-3 and TRBJ2-7; a possible D gene is TRBD1 (5 bases). V was clipped by 3 bases and J by 5 bases, with 14 bases between them. Per the germline V gene, CDR1 is LGHNA and CDR2 is YSLEER. The CDR3 runs to 14 residues. CDR3: CASSQGPGMDEQYF. The CDR3 DNA is TGCGCCAGCAGCCAGGGGCCAGGAATGGACGAGCAGTACTTC.

The CDR3 nucleotides are TGTGCCAGCAGCCCGTTGGTAAGGGGTAAAAACATTCAGTACTTC. This sequence encodes CASSPLVRGKNIQYF. J is TRBJ2-4 and V is TRBV7-2; D may be TRBD1 (5 bases). V lost 5 bases, J lost 4 bases, and 15 bases lay in between. The CDR3 has 15 amino acids. The germline V gene has CDR1 SGHTA and CDR2 FQGNSA.

The chain joins TRBV10-3 to TRBJ2-3, with D possibly called TRBD1 or TRBD2 (7 bases each). Germline CDR1 is ENHRY and CDR2 is SYGVKD. V was clipped by 10 bases and J by 3 bases, with 17 bases between them. This CDR3 has 14 residues. The CDR3 sequence is CATRTGEGTDTQYF. The CDR3, as DNA: TGTGCCACCCGTACAGGGGAGGGGACAGATACGCAGTATTTT.

The chain joins TRBV7-9 to TRBJ2-1, with D perhaps assigned TRBD1 or TRBD2 (6 bases each). TRBJ2-7 explains the end of the DNA better; the J call may be wrong. This CDR3 comprises 15 residues. Germline CDR1 reads SEHNR; CDR2 reads FQNEAQ (reference sequence). For the CDR3, the DNA is TGTGCCAGCAGCTTAAGGGGGGCCTCCTACAATGAGCAGTACTTC. Translating it yields CASSLRGASYNEQYF.

This clonotype was picked up a small number of times. V gene TRBV21-1 combines with J gene TRBJ2-5. TRBV21-1 is labeled a pseudogene. This CDR3 is 16 amino acids long. The DNA for the CDR3 is TGTGCCAGCAGCAACCCCATTAGACCGTACCAAGAGACCCAGTACTTC. It specifies CASSNPIRPYQETQYF.

This sequence joins TRBV6-5 and TRBJ2-1; 10 nucleotides match TRBD2. The ends lost 1 base at V and 8 bases at J; junction bases unmatched: 8. Looked up from germline, CDR1 is MNHEY and CDR2 is SVGAGI. This CDR3 is 16 amino acids long. The CDR3 spells CASSYLAGGVTDEQFF. CDR3 in DNA: TGTGCCAGCAGTTACTTAGCGGGAGGAGTGACGGATGAGCAGTTCTTC.

This chain uses TRBV20-1 with TRBJ1-1; weak D call: TRBD1 (5 bases). V was trimmed by 5 bases and J by 0 bases, leaving 22 bases between them. Germline-derived CDR1 and CDR2 are DFQATT and SNEGSKA (reference sequence). This CDR3 spans 17 amino acids. Here the CDR3 reads CSAYSLQGRAVNTEAFF. The DNA of the CDR3 is TGCAGTGCTTATTCCCTCCAGGGCAGGGCCGTGAACACTGAAGCTTTCTTT.

The rearrangement links TRBV6-1 to TRBJ2-7; D unresolved. The CDR3 runs 11 residues. V lost 8 bases, J lost 4 bases, and 9 bases lay in between. Germline CDR1 is MNHNS and CDR2 is SASEGT. CDR3 residues: CASVNLYEQYF. The CDR3 DNA follows: TGTGCCAGCGTCAATTTATACGAGCAGTACTTC.

The chain recombines TRBV6-5 with TRBJ2-1; 8 nucleotides agree with TRBD2. Germline V gives CDR1 MNHEY, CDR2 SVGAGI. Trimming removed 5 bases from V and 7 bases from J; junction bases left unmatched: 7. This CDR3 has 14 amino acids. CDR3 coding DNA: TGTGCCAGCAGTAGATCTGGGACTAGAAATGAGCAGTTCTTC. Protein sequence: CASSRSGTRNEQFF.

The chain is built from TRBV15 and TRBJ2-3, with 12 bases that match TRBD2. CDR1 and CDR2 (germline): LNHNV, YYDKDF (reference sequence). This CDR3 comprises 15 residues. The J segment lost 2 bases and the V segment lost 6 bases, leaving 3 bases of the junction unmatched. The CDR3 region is CATRRTSGNTDTQYF. The CDR3 DNA reads as TGTGCCACCAGGAGGACTAGCGGGAACACAGATACGCAGTATTTT. Complete variable domain (other parts from reference TRBV15 and TRBJ2-3): DAMVIQNPRYQVTQFGKPVTLSCSQTLNHNVMYWYQQKSSQAPKLLFHYYDKDFNNEADTPDNFQSRRPNTSFCFLDIRSPGLGDTAMYLCATRRTSGNTDTQYFGPGTRLTVL.

This clonotype was counted a single time. V is TRBV20-1 and J is TRBJ2-3; D is unresolved. In germline, CDR1 is DFQATT, CDR2 SNEGSKA (reference sequence). Trimming left V 2 bases short and J 0 bases short, with 18 bases between. The CDR3 covers 17 residues. This CDR3 is CSARFSPLGLSTDTQYF. The CDR3, as DNA: TGCAGTGCTAGATTTTCCCCCTTGGGTTTAAGCACAGATACGCAGTATTTT.

The rearrangement joins TRBV14 to TRBJ2-5; a weak D match, TRBD1 (5 bases). CDR1 and CDR2 from the germline V gene are SGHDN and FVKESK. V lost 0 bases to trimming and J lost 2 bases, with 13 bases between them. The CDR3 loop spans 16 amino acids. The CDR3 region has the DNA TGTGCCAGCAGCCAAGACCATTCCAGGGTACAAGAGACCCAGTACTTC. It yields the protein CASSQDHSRVQETQYF.

CDR3: CASSLRPGAEDSYEQYF. In DNA form, the CDR3 reads TGTGCCAGCAGCCTGCGGCCGGGGGCCGAGGATAGCTACGAGCAGTACTTC. This chain links TRBV14 with TRBJ2-7; D assignment may be TRBD1 or TRBD2 (6 bases each). The CDR3 extends over 17 amino acids. Trimming pared 4 bases from V and 3 bases from J, leaving 22 bases between. CDR1 and CDR2 from the germline V gene are SGHDN and FVKESK.

The V call is TRBV7-9, the J call TRBJ1-6; D not certain. In germline, CDR1 is SEHNR, CDR2 FQNEAQ (reference sequence). Trimming pared 5 bases from V and 5 bases from J, leaving 10 bases between. This CDR3 comprises 14 residues. The CDR3 DNA reads as TGTGCCAGCAGCGTACCTGGGGATAATTCACCCCTCCACTTT. Translation gives CASSVPGDNSPLHF.

V is TRBV20-1 and J is TRBJ2-5; D remains ambiguous. CDR3 size: 12 residues. Germline V gives CDR1 DFQATT, CDR2 SNEGSKA (reference sequence). V was trimmed by 0 bases and J by 11 bases, leaving 13 bases between them. The CDR3 region is CSARDQLREQYF. Here the CDR3 DNA reads TGCAGTGCTAGAGATCAGCTTCGAGAGCAGTACTTC.

In its sample, this clonotype was seen a few times. V and J are TRBV4-1 and TRBJ2-5, with 11 bases matching TRBD2. The ends lost 3 bases at V and 4 bases at J; junction bases unmatched: 4. Germline CDR1 MGHRA, CDR2 YSYEKL. CDR3 length equals 15 residues. The chain's CDR3 is CASSQTSGILETQYF. The CDR3 nucleotides are TGCGCCAGCAGCCAGACTAGCGGGATCCTAGAGACCCAGTACTTC.

The count of this clonotype is one. The genes are TRBV28 and TRBJ2-1; D call uncertain. Trimming took off 4 bases at V and 2 bases at J, with 15 bases between the two ends. The CDR3 runs 16 residues. Germline CDR1 reads MDHEN; CDR2 reads SYDVKM. The CDR3 reads CASSSPRPPTYNEQFF. The CDR3 DNA sequence: TGTGCCAGCAGTTCCCCCCGGCCACCGACCTACAATGAGCAGTTCTTC.

The chain is built from TRBV20-1 and TRBJ2-1, with D hard to call. This CDR3 contains 13 residues. With 3 bases removed from V and 3 bases from J, the gap between germline ends came to 9 bases. CDR1 is DFQATT, CDR2 SNEGSKA, per germline (reference sequence). The DNA for the CDR3 is TGCAGTGCTAGCCAGAATTTCTACAATGAGCAGTTCTTC. Amino acid sequence: CSASQNFYNEQFF.

There are a few counts of this clonotype. The DNA of the CDR3 is TGTGCCAGCAGCCAAGATCGGGGGACAGGGGGCTTATTTCTCTACGAGCAGTACTTC. This codes for CASSQDRGTGGLFLYEQYF. The V gene is TRBV14, the J gene TRBJ2-7; 12 nucleotides agree with TRBD1. V shed 0 bases and J 3 bases; nucleotides not matched to a gene: 12. This CDR3 has 19 residues. CDR1 and CDR2 from the germline V gene are SGHDN and FVKESK.

This chain joins TRBV29-1 and TRBJ2-7; the D gene is possibly TRBD1 (5 bases). This CDR3 contains 15 residues. Germline CDR1 SQVTM, CDR2 ANQGSEA. Trimming removed 2 bases at V and 2 bases at J, with 16 bases between. The CDR3 sequence: CSVEQGTGFPYEQYF. Here the CDR3 DNA reads TGCAGCGTTGAACAGGGAACAGGATTCCCCTACGAGCAGTACTTC.